The rows below give T cell receptor beta chains drawn from one sample of a study of regulatory T cells in long-lasting Graves disease. A single record per CDR3 protein comes from TCRdb applying MiXCR to the multiplex PCR reads. The sample consists of roughly 360,000 distinct CDR3 sequences, 12% of them appearing once. These data were also filed under a second study, of T cells in Graves' hyperthyroidism and ophthalmopathy.

Sequenced here: peripheral blood mononuclear cells (PBMCs), sampled at new diagnosis, from a patient treated with antithyroid drugs. Source of these receptors: a woman aged 18 to 35 with Graves disease. CDR3s include the opening cysteine and the closing phenylalanine or tryptophan. A D gene is named only where the DNA matches it firmly. Expanded clones are given a class, and other clones once, few, many or no size at all.

CASIERGEAFF	TGTGCCAGCATTGAACGCGGTGAAGCTTTCTTT	TRBV27	TRBJ1-1	many	-
CASSGPWGEQYF	TGCGCCAGTTCGGGCCCGTGGGGAGAGCAGTACTTC	TRBV5-1	TRBJ2-7	many	-
CASSYPTGAINQPQHF	TGTGCCAGCAGTTACCCTACAGGGGCCATCAATCAGCCCCAGCATTTT	TRBV6-5	TRBJ1-5	many	TRBD1
CSVEKGAGANVLTF	TGCAGCGTTGAAAAGGGGGCTGGGGCCAACGTCCTGACTTTC	TRBV29-1	TRBJ2-6	-	-
CASSSPTQGKEYEQYF	TGTGCCAGCAGTTCCCCAACACAGGGGAAGGAGTACGAGCAGTACTTC	TRBV28	TRBJ2-7	many	TRBD1
CASSLARGGVAGANVLTF	TGTGCCAGCAGCTTAGCGCGGGGGGGGGTGGCCGGGGCCAACGTCCTGACTTTC	TRBV7-2	TRBJ2-6	many	TRBD2
CASSVGAGVGGTEAFF	TGTGCCAGCAGCGTAGGGGCAGGGGTTGGGGGCACTGAAGCTTTCTTT	TRBV9	TRBJ1-1	many	-
CASSATANEQFF	TGTGCCAGCAGCGCGACAGCAAATGAGCAGTTCTTC	TRBV7-2	TRBJ2-1	many	-
CASSLFAGTETQYF	TGTGCCAGCAGTTTATTCGCAGGGACCGAGACCCAGTACTTC	TRBV27	TRBJ2-5	many	-
CASSASGADSYEQYF	TGTGCCAGCAGTGCTAGCGGGGCCGACTCCTACGAGCAGTACTTC	TRBV28	TRBJ2-7	many	TRBD2
CASSPRDAADTQYF	TGTGCCAGCAGCCCCCGGGACGCAGCAGATACGCAGTATTTT	TRBV11-3	TRBJ2-3	many	-
CASSIDLTGGFDGYTF	TGTGCCAGTAGTATAGACCTAACAGGGGGCTTTGATGGCTACACCTTC	TRBV19	TRBJ1-2	few	TRBD1
CVSSLSCAPGSSYEQYF	TGTGTCAGCAGTTTAAGTTGCGCTCCGGGTAGCTCCTACGAGCAGTACTTC	TRBV28	TRBJ2-7	-	-
CASRWSGNTIYF	TGTGCCAGCAGGTGGTCTGGAAACACCATATATTTT	TRBV6-1	TRBJ1-3	-	-
CASSPRGGLIGEQFF	TGTGCCAGCAGCCCGCGCGGGGGTTTGATAGGTGAGCAGTTCTTC	TRBV5-5	TRBJ2-1	-	TRBD2
CASSRRWAPANEKLFF	TGTGCCAGCAGCCGCCGTTGGGCTCCGGCGAATGAAAAACTGTTTTTT	TRBV6-1	TRBJ1-4	many	-
CASSFLADEQFF	TGTGCCAGCAGTTTTCTGGCGGATGAGCAGTTCTTC	TRBV12-3/TRBV12-4	TRBJ2-1	many	-
CASSNAPPRYGYTF	TGTGCCAGCAGCAACGCCCCCCCCCGCTATGGCTACACCTTC	TRBV7-9	TRBJ1-2	many	-
CASSLEFQRGHNEQFF	TGTGCCAGCAGCTTAGAGTTTCAGCGGGGACACAATGAGCAGTTCTTC	TRBV7-9	TRBJ2-1	few	TRBD2
CASTSGGLTGGGSYNEQFF	TGTGCCAGCACCTCCGGGGGGCTAACGGGGGGCGGGTCCTACAATGAGCAGTTCTTC	TRBV2	TRBJ2-1	-	-
CASGRPLPYEQYF	TGTGCCAGCGGTCGGCCTCTCCCCTACGAGCAGTACTTC	TRBV7-9	TRBJ2-7	-	-
CASSPGTSGSHETQYF	TGCGCCAGCAGTCCCGGGACTAGCGGGAGTCACGAGACCCAGTACTTC	TRBV10-1	TRBJ2-5	many	TRBD2
CATQEDRTYNEQFF	TGTGCCACCCAAGAGGACAGAACCTACAATGAGCAGTTCTTC	TRBV10-3	TRBJ2-1	-	-
CASSPLLGTSGYGYTF	TGTGCCAGCAGCCCTTTACTCGGGACCTCGGGGTATGGCTACACCTTC	TRBV27	TRBJ1-2	many	-
CASSPYGGGVTEAFF	TGTGCCAGCAGCCCGTATGGGGGGGGGGTCACTGAAGCTTTCTTT	TRBV6-4	TRBJ1-1	many	-
CATSGTSGSYEQYF	TGTGCCACCAGCGGGACTAGCGGGAGTTACGAGCAGTACTTC	TRBV15	TRBJ2-7	many	TRBD2
CASSFGGGEKLFF	TGTGCCAGCAGCTTCGGGGGAGGTGAAAAACTGTTTTTT	TRBV7-9	TRBJ1-4	-	-
CASSPRGEPNYGYTF	TGTGCCAGCAGTCCCCGTGGCGAACCGAACTATGGCTACACCTTC	TRBV27	TRBJ1-2	many	-
CASSFPGLAGVKSYEQYF	TGTGCCAGCAGTTTCCCCGGACTAGCGGGAGTGAAATCCTACGAGCAGTACTTC	TRBV28	TRBJ2-7	many	TRBD2
CASRTGGRELFF	TGTGCCAGCAGAACAGGGGGCCGGGAACTGTTTTTT	TRBV27	TRBJ1-4	many	TRBD1
CASSYRAGSNYEQYF	TGTGCCAGCAGTTATCGGGCAGGGAGTAACTACGAGCAGTACTTC	TRBV6-5	TRBJ2-7	many	-
CASSVTGDHNSPLHF	TGCGCCAGCAGCGTTACAGGGGATCATAATTCACCCCTCCACTTT	TRBV4-1	TRBJ1-6	many	TRBD1
CASSLWTGEKLFF	TGTGCCAGCAGTTTATGGACAGGTGAAAAACTGTTTTTT	TRBV27	TRBJ1-4	-	TRBD1
CASSTLTGLVAYGYTF	TGTGCCAGCAGCACACTGACAGGGTTAGTCGCCTATGGCTACACCTTC	TRBV7-9	TRBJ1-2	-	TRBD1
CASSLGHRDINEQFF	TGTGCCAGCAGTTTAGGTCACAGGGACATCAATGAGCAGTTCTTC	TRBV28	TRBJ2-1	many	-
CSVDSGRASGELFF	TGCAGCGTTGATAGCGGGAGGGCTTCCGGGGAGCTGTTTTTT	TRBV29-1	TRBJ2-2	few	TRBD2
CASSWQGGDGYTF	TGTGCCAGCAGCTGGCAGGGGGGCGATGGCTACACCTTC	TRBV11-2	TRBJ1-2	many	TRBD1
CASGEPDSGVDIQYF	TGTGCCAGCGGAGAACCTGACAGTGGGGTGGACATTCAGTACTTC	TRBV5-6	TRBJ2-4	-	-
CASSTMGTLYGELFF	TGTGCCAGCAGCACCATGGGGACTCTCTACGGGGAGCTGTTTTTT	TRBV28	TRBJ2-2	many	-
CSVGQGGEQFF	TGCAGCGTGGGACAGGGTGGTGAGCAGTTCTTC	TRBV29-1	TRBJ2-1	-	TRBD1
CASGPRMWTQYF	TGTGCCAGCGGGCCCAGGATGTGGACCCAGTACTTC	TRBV6-1	TRBJ2-5	many	-
CASSYGDRGNEKLFF	TGTGCCAGCAGTTACGGGGACAGGGGAAATGAAAAACTGTTTTTT	TRBV6-5	TRBJ1-4	-	TRBD1
CASSIEAGGSYNEQFF	TGTGCCAGTAGTATAGAGGCAGGGGGGTCCTACAATGAGCAGTTCTTC	TRBV19	TRBJ2-1	-	-
CSGETGGDTEAFF	TGCAGCGGGGAAACAGGGGGGGACACTGAAGCTTTCTTT	TRBV29-1	TRBJ1-1	-	TRBD1
CASSLVLRSGGAHNEQFF	TGTGCCAGCAGCTTAGTTCTGCGTAGCGGGGGGGCTCACAATGAGCAGTTCTTC	TRBV7-2	TRBJ2-1	many	TRBD2
CATSTYRGNQPQHF	TGTGCCACCAGCACCTACAGGGGAAATCAGCCCCAGCATTTT	TRBV15	TRBJ1-5	-	TRBD1
CASSLLPGQGRLFYGYTF	TGCGCCAGCAGCTTGTTACCGGGACAGGGCCGACTTTTCTATGGCTACACCTTC	TRBV5-1	TRBJ1-2	many	TRBD1
CSASNDDYEQYF	TGCAGTGCTAGTAATGATGACTACGAGCAGTACTTC	TRBV20-1	TRBJ2-7	-	-
CASSLVQYDYEQYF	TGTGCCAGCAGCTTGGTACAGTACGACTACGAGCAGTACTTC	TRBV5-5	TRBJ2-7	-	-
CASSLARTGAITDTQYF	TGTGCCAGCAGCTTGGCCCGGACAGGGGCTATTACAGATACGCAGTATTTT	TRBV13	TRBJ2-3	-	TRBD1
CASSFLLVNSPLHF	TGTGCCAGCAGTTTCTTACTCGTGAATTCACCCCTCCACTTT	TRBV12-3/TRBV12-4	TRBJ1-6	few	-
CATSDPSGSQETQYF	TGTGCCACCAGTGACCCTAGCGGGTCCCAAGAGACCCAGTACTTC	TRBV24-1	TRBJ2-5	many	TRBD2
CASSQDVGSSYNEQFF	TGCGCCAGCAGCCAAGATGTAGGGAGTTCCTACAATGAGCAGTTCTTC	TRBV4-3	TRBJ2-1	many	-
CASSPKQGHNSPLHF	TGTGCCAGCAGCCCCAAACAGGGTCATAATTCACCCCTCCACTTT	TRBV7-6	TRBJ1-6	many	-
CASSVQAYANTGELFF	TGCGCCAGCAGCGTACAGGCTTACGCGAACACCGGGGAGCTGTTTTTT	TRBV4-3	TRBJ2-2	many	-
CSVVHTGREQFF	TGCAGCGTCGTCCATACAGGCCGAGAGCAGTTCTTC	TRBV29-1	TRBJ2-1	many	-
CASSLDSGHTGELFF	TGTGCCAGCAGCTTAGATAGCGGACACACCGGGGAGCTGTTTTTT	TRBV11-2	TRBJ2-2	many	-
CASMVGSFRNTEAFF	TGTGCCAGTATGGTGGGGTCGTTCAGGAACACTGAAGCTTTCTTT	TRBV19	TRBJ1-1	many	-
CATSHPVVAGDPSTDTQYF	TGTGCCACCAGCCACCCGGTGGTAGCGGGGGATCCAAGCACAGATACGCAGTATTTT	TRBV24-1	TRBJ2-3	-	TRBD2